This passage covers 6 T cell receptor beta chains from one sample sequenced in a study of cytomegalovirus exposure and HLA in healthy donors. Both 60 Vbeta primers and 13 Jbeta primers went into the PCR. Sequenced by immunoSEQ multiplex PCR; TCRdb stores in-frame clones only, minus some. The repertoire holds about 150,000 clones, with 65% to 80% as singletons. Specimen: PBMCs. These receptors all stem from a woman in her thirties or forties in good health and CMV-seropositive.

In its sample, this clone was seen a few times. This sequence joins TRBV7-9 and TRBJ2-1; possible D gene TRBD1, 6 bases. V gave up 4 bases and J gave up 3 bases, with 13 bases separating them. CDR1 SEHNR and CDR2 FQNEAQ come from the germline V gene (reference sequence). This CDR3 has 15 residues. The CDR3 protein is CASSSRDKDYNEQFF. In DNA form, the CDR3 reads TGTGCCAGCAGCTCCCGGGACAAAGACTACAATGAGCAGTTCTTC.

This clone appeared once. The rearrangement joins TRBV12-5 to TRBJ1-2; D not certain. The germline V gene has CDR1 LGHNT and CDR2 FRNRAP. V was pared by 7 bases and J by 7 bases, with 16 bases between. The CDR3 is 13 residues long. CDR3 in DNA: TGTGCTAGTGTGGCCGACATATCCTCTGGCTACACCTTC. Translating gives CASVADISSGYTF.

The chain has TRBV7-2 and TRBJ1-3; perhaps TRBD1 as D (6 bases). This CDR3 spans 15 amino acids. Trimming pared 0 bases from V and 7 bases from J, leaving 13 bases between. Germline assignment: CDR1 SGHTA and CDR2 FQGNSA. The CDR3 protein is CASSLAPGARNTIYF. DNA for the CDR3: TGTGCCAGCAGCTTAGCGCCAGGGGCGCGGAACACCATATATTTT.

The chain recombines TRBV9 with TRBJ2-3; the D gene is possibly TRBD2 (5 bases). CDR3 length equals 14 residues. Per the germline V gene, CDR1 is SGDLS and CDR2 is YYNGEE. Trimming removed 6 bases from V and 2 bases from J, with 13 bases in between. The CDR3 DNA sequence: TGTGCCAGCAATACGGGGTTTTCCACAGATACGCAGTATTTT. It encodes CASNTGFSTDTQYF.

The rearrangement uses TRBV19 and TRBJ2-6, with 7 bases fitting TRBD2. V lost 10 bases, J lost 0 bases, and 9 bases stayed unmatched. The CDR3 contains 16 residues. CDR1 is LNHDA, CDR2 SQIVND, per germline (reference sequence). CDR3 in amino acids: CATGTSGDSGANVLTF. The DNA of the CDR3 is TGTGCCACCGGGACGAGCGGGGACTCTGGGGCCAACGTCCTGACTTTC.

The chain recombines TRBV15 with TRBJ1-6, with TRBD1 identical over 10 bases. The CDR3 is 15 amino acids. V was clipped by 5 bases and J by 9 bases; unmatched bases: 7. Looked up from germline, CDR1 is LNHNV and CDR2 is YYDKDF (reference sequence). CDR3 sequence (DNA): TGTGCCACCAGCGGGTCGACAGGGGGCGGTTCACCCCTCCACTTT. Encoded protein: CATSGSTGGGSPLHF.